Below, 13 T cell receptor beta chains from the same sample are listed, as sequenced in a study of siplizumab effects on memory and regulatory T cells. Some clones are missing from TCRdb's copy, which holds only in-frame ones; the method was immunoSEQ multiplex PCR. The sample holds roughly 75,000 clones, just over 90% seen once. The sequencing input was CD8+ T cells sorted from blood. These TCRs come from a human donor in good health.

The J gene is TRBJ1-5, the V gene TRBV19; D is unclear. Trimming removed 10 bases at V and 3 bases at J, with 13 bases between. The CDR3 length is 13 residues. CDR1 and CDR2 from the germline V gene are LNHDA and SQIVND (reference sequence). The CDR3 here is CATRGGFNQPQHF. In DNA, the CDR3 is TGTGCCACCCGAGGCGGTTTCAATCAGCCCCAGCATTTT.

This clone was seen a handful of times. V is TRBV11-2 and J is TRBJ1-6; D gene unclear. CDR3 size: 16 residues. Trimming stripped 2 bases from V and 6 bases from J, with 14 bases between. Germline V gives CDR1 SGHAT, CDR2 FQNNGV. The CDR3 sequence: CASSLSGQRTNSPLHF. The CDR3, as DNA: TGTGCCAGCAGCTTATCCGGGCAGCGAACTAATTCACCCCTCCACTTT.

The rearrangement uses TRBV30 and TRBJ1-5; D is uncertain. Germline V CDR1 and CDR2: GTSNPN, SVGIG (reference sequence). Trimming shortened V by 1 base and J by 1 base, and 14 bases separated the two germline ends. The CDR3 contains 16 residues. The CDR3 DNA reads TGTGCCTGGAGTGGGGCAGGCTATGAAAGCAATCAGCCCCAGCATTTT. The encoded protein is CAWSGAGYESNQPQHF.

J is TRBJ2-1 and V is TRBV7-3; D uncertain. Per germline, CDR1 SGHTA and CDR2 FQGTGA. The CDR3 has 12 amino acids. V was shortened by 5 bases and J by 5 bases, with 7 bases between the two germline ends. The CDR3 DNA follows: TGTGCCAGCAGCGGACGAAACAATGAGCAGTTCTTC. This sequence encodes CASSGRNNEQFF.

This clone was observed once. The rearrangement links TRBV5-8 to TRBJ2-3; TRBD1 matches 9 bases. The germline V gene encodes CDR1 SGHTS and CDR2 YDEGEE. CDR3 length: 14 residues. V lost 3 bases, J lost 4 bases, and 3 bases stayed unmatched. In nucleotides, the CDR3 is TGTGCCAGCAGCTGGGGGACAGGGTCAGATACGCAGTATTTT. It translates to CASSWGTGSDTQYF.

As DNA, the CDR3 is TGTGCCAGTAGTACGACAGGGACATACAATGAGCAGTTCTTC. The encoded protein is CASSTTGTYNEQFF. This chain connects TRBV19 to TRBJ2-1; 7 nucleotides line up with TRBD1. V was pared by 4 bases and J by 4 bases, with 4 bases of the junction left unmatched. Germline V CDR1 and CDR2: LNHDA, SQIVND (reference sequence). There are 14 residues in the CDR3.

This CDR3 reads CASSRNIAGTNNEQFF. CDR3 in DNA: TGTGCCAGTAGTCGAAACATAGCGGGTACCAACAATGAGCAGTTCTTC. The chain employs TRBV19 and TRBJ2-1, with 7 bases identical to TRBD2. This CDR3 spans 16 amino acids. The germline V gene encodes CDR1 LNHDA and CDR2 SQIVND (reference sequence). V lost 5 bases and J lost 5; bases outside the gene matches: 12.

The CDR3 bases are TGTGCCAGCAGCGCCAGGGGTACAGGGGGCAATTCGGATACGCAGTATTTT. Encoded protein: CASSARGTGGNSDTQYF. The V and J genes are TRBV9 and TRBJ2-3; 9 nucleotides agree with TRBD1. CDR1 and CDR2 from the germline V gene are SGDLS and YYNGEE. CDR3 length equals 17 residues. V shed 3 bases, J shed 6 bases, and the junction held 14 bases outside the gene matches.

V and J are TRBV19 and TRBJ2-1; TRBD1 agrees at 9 bases. V dropped 5 bases and J dropped 0; count of bases not matched to a gene: 5. CDR1 and CDR2 (germline): LNHDA, SQIVND (reference sequence). The CDR3 consists of 16 residues. The CDR3, as DNA: TGTGCCAGTAGTTTCGGGACAGGGAGCTCCTACAATGAGCAGTTCTTC. Translated, it gives CASSFGTGSSYNEQFF. Full variable domain (remainder filled in from reference TRBV19 and TRBJ2-1): DGGITQSPKYLFRKEGQNVTLSCEQNLNHDAMYWYRQDPGQGLRLIYYSQIVNDFQKGDIAEGYSVSREKKESFPLTVTSAQKNPTAFYLCASSFGTGSSYNEQFFGPGTRLTVL.

The chain is built from TRBV7-3 and TRBJ2-1; 9 nucleotides align to TRBD2. This CDR3 region has 16 residues. Germline V gives CDR1 SGHTA, CDR2 FQGTGA. Trimming cost V 6 bases and J 4 bases; bases outside gene matches: 10. The CDR3 is CASSSTLSGGYNEQFF. In DNA form, the CDR3 reads TGTGCCAGCAGTTCCACCCTAAGCGGGGGGTACAATGAGCAGTTCTTC. The full variable domain, in which reference TRBV7-3 and TRBJ2-1 provide the parts outside the CDR3, is GAGVSQTPSNKVTEKGKYVELRCDPISGHTALYWYRQSLGQGPEFLIYFQGTGAADDSGLPNDRFFAVRPEGSVSTLKIQRTERGDSAVYLCASSSTLSGGYNEQFFGPGTRLTVL.

V gene TRBV13 combines with J gene TRBJ1-1, with a weak D call TRBD1 (6 bases). Deletions cut 5 bases from V and 5 bases from J, with 15 bases between. The CDR3 spans 14 residues. In germline, CDR1 is PRHDT, CDR2 FYEKMQ (reference sequence). This CDR3 reads CASSLRQAGTEAFF. The DNA of the CDR3 is TGTGCCAGCAGCCTCCGACAGGCTGGAACTGAAGCTTTCTTT.

The chain combines TRBV5-6 with TRBJ1-1; D ambiguous. Trimming removed 0 bases from V and 8 bases from J, with 8 bases in between. CDR1 is SGHDT and CDR2 is YYEEEE in the germline V gene. The CDR3 is made up of 12 amino acids. The DNA for the CDR3 is TGTGCCAGCAGCTTGGGCACATCCGAAGCTTTCTTT. It yields the protein CASSLGTSEAFF.

The V call is TRBV18, the J call TRBJ1-4; tentatively, D is TRBD1 (5 bases). CDR1 is KGHSH, CDR2 LQKENI, per germline. The CDR3 loop spans 16 amino acids. Trimming cost V 3 bases and J 0 bases, with 11 bases left between them. The CDR3 protein is CASSPFDSATNEKLFF. The CDR3 DNA reads TGTGCCAGCTCACCTTTCGACAGTGCAACTAATGAAAAACTGTTTTTT.